The 28 T cell receptor beta chains listed next were all sequenced from one sample in a study of shared clonotypes between healthy human individuals. Clones were sequenced by immunoSEQ multiplex PCR, and TCRdb holds only the in-frame ones, with some missing. This table holds 2 million to 2.5 million clones, under 97% found once. Sequenced: naive CD4+ T cells sorted from blood. Subset described: CD45RA+ positively selected. The receptors derive from a man between 18 and 35 years old in good health.

The genes are TRBV30 and TRBJ2-2; 10 nucleotides agree with TRBD1. Losses at the gene ends were 1 base for V and 9 bases for J; bases not matched to a gene: 5. This CDR3 has 14 residues. The germline gives CDR1 GTSNPN, CDR2 SVGIG (reference sequence). The CDR3 nucleotides are TGTGCCTGGAGTGCGGGACAGGGGAGGTGGGAGCTGTTTTTT. This codes for CAWSAGQGRWELFF. Variable domain in full (rest from reference TRBV30 and TRBJ2-2): SQTIHQWPATLVQPVGSPLSLECTVEGTSNPNLYWYRQAAGRGLQLLFYSVGIGQISSEVPQNLSASRPQDRQFILSSKKLLLSDSGFYLCAWSAGQGRWELFFGEGSRLTVL.

This clone occurred once. The chain recombines TRBV29-1 with TRBJ1-1, with D possibly matching TRBD1 (5 bases). Germline values: CDR1 SQVTM, CDR2 ANQGSEA. The CDR3 is 13 amino acids. Trimming cost V 5 bases and J 7 bases, with 17 bases left between them. This CDR3 is CSVLINQGLEAFF. The CDR3, as DNA: TGCAGCGTTTTAATCAACCAGGGTCTTGAAGCTTTCTTT. The variable domain in full, with the rest retrieved from reference TRBV29-1 and TRBJ1-1, is SAVISQKPSRDICQRGTSLTIQCQVDSQVTMMFWYRQQPGQSLTLIATANQGSEATYESGFVIDKFPISRPNLTFSTLTVSNMSPEDSSIYLCSVLINQGLEAFFGQGTRLTVV.

Details on this clone: The same CDR3 also results from other DNA sequences found in this sample. CDR3 coding DNA: TGTGCCAGCAGTCCCCCAAGGGGGCTCAACACTGAAGCTTTCTTT. Amino acids: CASSPPRGLNTEAFF. The V call is TRBV28, the J call TRBJ1-1; TRBD1 aligns across 7 bases. The CDR3 sequence is 15 residues long. V trimming: 5 bases; J trimming: 2 bases; junction bases outside the gene matches: 8. From germline, CDR1 is MDHEN and CDR2 SYDVKM. Combining the CDR3 with reference TRBV28 and TRBJ1-1 gives the whole variable domain DVKVTQSSRYLVKRTGEKVFLECVQDMDHENMFWYRQDPGLGLRLIYFSYDVKMKEKGDIPEGYSVSREKKERFSLILESASTNQTSMYLCASSPPRGLNTEAFFGQGTRLTVV.

The rearrangement uses TRBV30 and TRBJ1-2; possible D gene TRBD1, 6 bases. The CDR3 has 13 amino acids. Germline CDR1 is GTSNPN and CDR2 is SVGIG (reference sequence). Trimming removed 6 bases at V and 4 bases at J, with 15 bases between. CDR3 in DNA: TGTGCCTGTGGTGGGGGCTCCGTCTATGGCTACACCTTC. Protein sequence: CACGGGSVYGYTF.

Notes on this clone: The sample holds other DNA sequences that translate to the same CDR3. The rearrangement links TRBV7-9 to TRBJ2-7, with unresolved D. Germline V lookup: CDR1 SEHNR, CDR2 FQNEAQ (reference sequence). The CDR3 totals 11 residues. Trimming cost V 5 bases and J 4 bases, with 6 bases left between them. The CDR3 nucleotides read TGTGCCAGCAGCCATGGGTACGAGCAGTACTTC. Translating it yields CASSHGYEQYF.

Notes on this clone: Other nucleotide sequences from this sample produce the same CDR3. J is TRBJ1-1 and V is TRBV5-4; 9 positions match TRBD1. J gave up 1 base and V 3 bases, and 1 base lay outside the gene matches. CDR1 is SGHNT and CDR2 is YYREEE in the germline V gene (reference sequence). This CDR3 region has 14 residues. The CDR3 DNA is TGTGCCAGCAGCTGGGGACAGGGGAACACTGAAGCTTTCTTT. It translates to CASSWGQGNTEAFF.

This chain uses TRBV5-4 with TRBJ2-1; 10 bases align to TRBD2. Germline V gives CDR1 SGHNT, CDR2 YYREEE (reference sequence). V dropped 4 bases and J dropped 3; count of bases not matched to a gene: 10. CDR3 length: 17 residues. CDR3 amino acids: CASSGQLAGKNYNEQFF. CDR3 nucleotide sequence: TGTGCCAGCAGCGGGCAACTAGCGGGGAAAAACTACAATGAGCAGTTCTTC.

The chain couples TRBV30 to TRBJ1-3; 9 nucleotides agree with TRBD1. CDR1 is GTSNPN, CDR2 SVGIG, per germline (reference sequence). The CDR3 contains 13 residues. V lost 6 bases and J lost 7; bases outside the gene matches: 7. CDR3 sequence: CACPRDRENTIYF. The CDR3 DNA sequence: TGTGCCTGCCCCCGGGACAGGGAGAACACCATATATTTT.

The chain couples TRBV19 to TRBJ1-1, with 8 bases that match TRBD1. This CDR3 region has 13 residues. Trimming took 9 bases from V and 6 from J; bases not matched to a gene: 9. Germline CDR1 and CDR2: LNHDA and SQIVND (reference sequence). The CDR3 reads CASRRTGTPEAFF. The CDR3, as DNA: TGTGCCAGCAGACGGACAGGGACCCCTGAAGCTTTCTTT.

V gene TRBV5-1 combines with J gene TRBJ2-2; possibly TRBD2 for D (6 bases). Germline V gene data show CDR1 as SGHRS and CDR2 as YFSETQ. This CDR3 is built from 15 residues. Trimming pared 4 bases from V and 1 base from J, leaving 11 bases between. This chain's CDR3 is CASSPGTWNTGELFF. The DNA of the CDR3 is TGCGCCAGCAGCCCAGGGACTTGGAACACCGGGGAGCTGTTTTTT.

The chain employs TRBV5-1 and TRBJ2-2, with D perhaps matching TRBD2 (6 bases). The V end was cut by 2 bases, the J end by 10 bases, with 15 bases between. Germline-derived CDR1 and CDR2 are SGHRS and YFSETQ. The CDR3 is made up of 14 amino acids. CDR3 bases: TGCGCCAGCAGCTTTGGCGGGGAAGCCGAGGAGCTGTTTTTT. Its translation is CASSFGGEAEELFF.

The chain is built from TRBV6-5 and TRBJ1-2, with 10 bases that match TRBD1. Germline CDR1 and CDR2: MNHEY and SVGAGI. V trimming: 6 bases; J trimming: 8 bases; junction bases outside the gene matches: 12. The CDR3 spans 15 residues. The CDR3 DNA sequence: TGTGCCAGCAGGACAGGGGGCGCAGGGTCTAGGGGCTACACCTTC. Translating gives CASRTGGAGSRGYTF.

The J gene is TRBJ1-1, the V gene TRBV9; TRBD1 agrees at 7 bases. Germline V gives CDR1 SGDLS, CDR2 YYNGEE. Unmatched junction bases numbered 3, after V lost 0 bases and J lost 1 base. The CDR3 sequence is 15 residues long. The CDR3 coding sequence is TGTGCCAGCAGCGTAGAAGACAGGGCGAACACTGAAGCTTTCTTT. Translating gives CASSVEDRANTEAFF.

V usage is TRBV5-1 and J usage is TRBJ1-1, with D possibly TRBD1 on 5 matching bases. V dropped 7 bases and J dropped 6 bases, with 16 bases sitting between them. Looked up from germline, CDR1 is SGHRS and CDR2 is YFSETQ. The CDR3 has 13 amino acids. CDR3 nucleotide sequence: TGCGCCAGCGGGTCGACGGGGCCCTCTGAAGCTTTCTTT. Translated, it gives CASGSTGPSEAFF.

J is TRBJ2-4 and V is TRBV7-2; D perhaps matches TRBD2 (6 bases). Trimming left V 6 bases short and J 0 bases short, with 12 bases between. CDR3 length: 15 residues. Germline CDR1 is SGHTA and CDR2 is FQGNSA. This CDR3 reads CASRRRGIAKNIQYF. CDR3 coding DNA: TGTGCCAGCAGACGCCGGGGGATAGCCAAAAACATTCAGTACTTC.

This chain's CDR3 is CASTLGGDEKLFF. The CDR3 bases are TGTGCCAGCACTTTGGGGGGGGACGAAAAACTGTTTTTT. The chain has TRBV28 and TRBJ1-4; D perhaps matches TRBD1 (5 bases). Germline CDR1 is MDHEN and CDR2 is SYDVKM. V lost 7 bases and J lost 8, with 14 bases in between. The length of the CDR3 is 13 residues. Full variable domain (remainder filled in from reference TRBV28 and TRBJ1-4): DVKVTQSSRYLVKRTGEKVFLECVQDMDHENMFWYRQDPGLGLRLIYFSYDVKMKEKGDIPEGYSVSREKKERFSLILESASTNQTSMYLCASTLGGDEKLFFGSGTQLSVL.

Points on this clone: The same CDR3 can be traced to other DNA sequences in this sample. V usage is TRBV9 and J usage is TRBJ2-1; D not resolved. The germline V gene has CDR1 SGDLS and CDR2 YYNGEE. V was pared by 0 bases and J by 0 bases, with 4 bases between. This CDR3 spans 14 amino acids. CDR3 loop: CASSVGTSYNEQFF. The DNA of the CDR3 is TGTGCCAGCAGCGTAGGGACCTCCTACAATGAGCAGTTCTTC.

This clone has a handful of counts. V is TRBV11-2 and J is TRBJ2-7; D gene ambiguous. The CDR3 length is 14 residues. CDR1 is SGHAT and CDR2 is FQNNGV in the germline V gene. V was cut by 0 bases and J by 3 bases, with 9 bases left in between. CDR3 coding DNA: TGTGCCAGCAGCTTAGATCAGATCTACTACGAGCAGTACTTC. Translation: CASSLDQIYYEQYF.

The V gene is TRBV6-5, the J gene TRBJ2-7; the D is unclear. Per the germline V gene, CDR1 is MNHEY and CDR2 is SVGAGI. The V end was cut by 4 bases, the J end by 7 bases, with 11 bases between. This CDR3 contains 12 residues. The CDR3 region has the DNA TGTGCCAGCAGTTCGCGAGTGGGGGAGCAGTACTTC. Translated, it gives CASSSRVGEQYF.

The V gene is TRBV30, the J gene TRBJ2-3; a weak D match, TRBD2 (7 bases). CDR3 size: 13 residues. Trimming pared 4 bases from V and 6 bases from J, leaving 14 bases between. Germline V gives CDR1 GTSNPN, CDR2 SVGIG (reference sequence). The CDR3 DNA follows: TGTGCCTGGACCGCGGGGGCTCCTGATACGCAGTATTTT. Translating gives CAWTAGAPDTQYF.

The genes are TRBV27 and TRBJ1-1, with unresolved D. With 7 bases removed from V and 3 bases from J, the gap between germline ends came to 6 bases. The germline CDR1 and CDR2 sequences are MNHEY and SMNVEV (reference sequence). The CDR3 is 11 residues long. CDR3 loop: CASTDYTEAFF. Here the CDR3 DNA reads TGTGCCAGCACCGATTACACTGAAGCTTTCTTT.

The chain combines TRBV6-6 with TRBJ2-7, with no clear D. Trimming left V 2 bases short and J 0 bases short, with 8 bases between. In germline, CDR1 is MNHNY, CDR2 SVGAGI (reference sequence). The CDR3 runs to 14 residues. The CDR3 protein is CASSYGWSSYEQYF. The DNA of the CDR3 is TGTGCCAGCAGTTACGGCTGGAGCTCCTACGAGCAGTACTTC.

This clone was observed once. This chain uses TRBV11-2 with TRBJ1-1; TRBD1 aligns across 9 bases. V lost 4 bases and J lost 6; bases outside the gene matches: 6. Germline CDR1 reads SGHAT; CDR2 reads FQNNGV. The length of the CDR3 is 14 residues. The CDR3, as DNA: TGTGCCAGCAGCTCCGGGACAGGGCGGGCTGAAGCTTTCTTT. As protein: CASSSGTGRAEAFF. The whole variable domain, filled in from reference TRBV11-2 and TRBJ1-1, reads EAGVAQSPRYKIIEKRQSVAFWCNPISGHATLYWYQQILGQGPKLLIQFQNNGVVDDSQLPKDRFSAERLKGVDSTLKIQPAKLEDSAVYLCASSSGTGRAEAFFGQGTRLTVV.

This clone was detected only once. The chain joins TRBV2 to TRBJ2-7; the match to TRBD2 covers 8 bases. V gave up 4 bases and J gave up 7 bases; unmatched junction bases: 12. Germline CDR1 SNHLY, CDR2 FYNNEI. This CDR3 spans 15 amino acids. The CDR3 sequence is CASSVGASGHGEQYF. As DNA, the CDR3 is TGTGCCAGCAGTGTAGGAGCTAGCGGGCACGGGGAGCAGTACTTC.

This clone showed up just once. The CDR3 nucleotides read TGTGCCAGCAGTTTATGGGGGGCCCTGCGGGAAAAACTGTTTTTT. Its translation: CASSLWGALREKLFF. The rearrangement uses TRBV28 and TRBJ1-4, with a tentative D call TRBD1 (6 bases). CDR1 is MDHEN, CDR2 SYDVKM, per germline. This CDR3 is built from 15 residues. The ends were cut back, 0 bases at V and 8 bases at J, with 13 bases in the middle.

Here the CDR3 reads CATSRDNGYTEAFF. The CDR3 DNA reads TGTGCCACCAGCAGAGATAATGGGTACACTGAAGCTTTCTTT. The J gene is TRBJ1-1, the V gene TRBV15; D ambiguous. Trimming cost V 0 bases and J 3 bases, with 8 bases left between them. The CDR3 contains 14 residues. The germline gives CDR1 LNHNV, CDR2 YYDKDF (reference sequence).

The rearrangement uses TRBV13 and TRBJ2-7, with 11 nucleotides matching TRBD2. The CDR3 length is 18 residues. The germline V gene has CDR1 PRHDT and CDR2 FYEKMQ (reference sequence). Germline trimming cut 6 bases from V and 3 bases from J; bases unmatched to any gene: 16. The CDR3 DNA is TGTGCCAGCAGTCACTGGACAGGGGTAGCGGGAGGGCTCTACGAGCAGTACTTC. Its protein is CASSHWTGVAGGLYEQYF.

V is TRBV6-5 and J is TRBJ1-2, with D tentatively TRBD1 (6 bases). Trimming left V 4 bases short and J 7 bases short, with 22 bases between. The CDR3 sequence is 16 residues long. Germline-derived CDR1 and CDR2 are MNHEY and SVGAGI. The CDR3 coding sequence is TGTGCCAGCAGTTCCATCCCCCGGGGCAGGGGCGCTGGCTACACCTTC. As protein: CASSSIPRGRGAGYTF.